The source of this T cell receptor (beta chain) is a study of T-cell reconstitution after alpha-beta-depleted transplantation in children. The authors prepared the TCRbeta library with unique molecular identifiers. TCRdb fed the PCR reads into MiXCR, producing one record per CDR3 protein. This table holds 230,000 or so distinct CDR3 sequences, approximately 12% found once. CDR3 size: 14 residues. Germline CDR1 reads MNHEY; CDR2 reads SMNVEV (reference sequence). Trimming cost V 2 bases and J 5 bases, with 12 bases left between them. The V call is TRBV27, the J call TRBJ1-1; no clear D gene. The sequenced sample was PBMCs from the stem cell graft donor, obtained from the stem cell graft. This TCR came from a human donor who donated a stem cell graft to a child with acute lymphoblastic leukemia. CDR3 coding DNA: TGTGCCAGCAGTTTACGGGGTGCGGGGACTGAAGCTTTCTTT. Its protein is CASSLRGAGTEAFF.